The 15 T cell receptor beta chains in this list originate from one sample, sequenced in a study of T cells in localized non-small cell lung cancer. Clones were sequenced by immunoSEQ multiplex PCR, and TCRdb holds only the in-frame ones, with some missing. The sample lists approximately 70,000 clones; roughly four fifths were seen once. The material was PBMCs, obtained before any cancer treatment. All receptors come from a man aged 35 to 70 with stage II lung adenocarcinoma.

The rearrangement uses TRBV19 and TRBJ1-2; tentatively, D is TRBD1 (6 bases). This CDR3 has 15 amino acids. Trimming stripped 7 bases from V and 5 bases from J, with 20 bases between. CDR1 and CDR2 (germline): LNHDA, SQIVND (reference sequence). The CDR3 nucleotides are TGTGCCAGTACCCCTGGCTCGGGGGGGCGTTATGGCTACACCTTC. Its translation is CASTPGSGGRYGYTF. Full variable domain (rest looked up from reference TRBV19 and TRBJ1-2): DGGITQSPKYLFRKEGQNVTLSCEQNLNHDAMYWYRQDPGQGLRLIYYSQIVNDFQKGDIAEGYSVSREKKESFPLTVTSAQKNPTAFYLCASTPGSGGRYGYTFGSGTRLTVV.

The chain combines TRBV10-2 with TRBJ1-2; a possible D gene is TRBD1 (6 bases). The CDR3 has 14 residues. Trimming removed 3 bases at V and 7 bases at J, with 15 bases between. Germline values: CDR1 WSHSY, CDR2 SAAADI. In nucleotides, the CDR3 is TGCGCCAGCAGTGATGACAGGCCCCCCGGTGGCTACACCTTC. It is translated as CASSDDRPPGGYTF.

In this sample, this clone turned up once. The CDR3, as DNA: TGTGCCAGTAGTATAGGACATAACACTGAAGCTTTCTTT. Translated: CASSIGHNTEAFF. V gene TRBV19 combines with J gene TRBJ1-1; D not resolved. Between the trimmed V and J ends, which lost 1 base and 2 bases, there was a span of 5 bases. Germline CDR1 LNHDA, CDR2 SQIVND (reference sequence). The CDR3 has 13 residues. The full variable domain, rest sourced from reference TRBV19 and TRBJ1-1, is DGGITQSPKYLFRKEGQNVTLSCEQNLNHDAMYWYRQDPGQGLRLIYYSQIVNDFQKGDIAEGYSVSREKKESFPLTVTSAQKNPTAFYLCASSIGHNTEAFFGQGTRLTVV.

The genes are TRBV19 and TRBJ1-3; tentative D call: TRBD1 (5 bases). CDR3 length: 15 amino acids. CDR1 LNHDA and CDR2 SQIVND come from the germline V gene (reference sequence). V dropped 5 bases and J dropped 3 bases, with 14 bases sitting between them. The CDR3 DNA reads as TGTGCCAGTAGTCCTACAACAGGCTTTGGAAACACCATATATTTT. Its translation: CASSPTTGFGNTIYF. Drawing the rest from reference TRBV19 and TRBJ1-3, the complete variable domain is DGGITQSPKYLFRKEGQNVTLSCEQNLNHDAMYWYRQDPGQGLRLIYYSQIVNDFQKGDIAEGYSVSREKKESFPLTVTSAQKNPTAFYLCASSPTTGFGNTIYFGEGSWLTVV.

The chain joins TRBV5-1 to TRBJ1-1, with 8 nucleotides matching TRBD1. The ends lost 4 bases at V and 0 bases at J; junction bases unmatched: 17. The CDR3 runs 19 residues. CDR1 and CDR2 from the germline V gene are SGHRS and YFSETQ. The CDR3 here is CASSPGAKTGATMNTEAFF. The CDR3 nucleotides are TGCGCCAGCAGCCCCGGGGCCAAGACAGGGGCGACAATGAACACTGAAGCTTTCTTT.

The chain employs TRBV29-1 and TRBJ1-1; D not certain. The CDR3 contains 14 residues. Trimming took off 3 bases at V and 1 base at J, with 12 bases between the two ends. Germline V gene sequence: CDR1 SQVTM, CDR2 ANQGSEA. The CDR3 loop reads CSVDSGLPNTEAFF. The DNA for the CDR3 is TGCAGCGTTGATTCTGGGCTCCCGAACACTGAAGCTTTCTTT.

The chain uses TRBV7-9 and TRBJ2-3, with D possibly TRBD1 on 7 matching bases. The CDR3 sequence is 15 residues long. CDR1 SEHNR and CDR2 FQNEAQ come from the germline V gene (reference sequence). Trimming pared 1 base from V and 2 bases from J, leaving 10 bases between. CDR3: CASSLGQGLTDTQYF. CDR3 in DNA: TGTGCCAGCAGCTTAGGACAGGGACTCACAGATACGCAGTATTTT.

This clone showed up just once. V and J are TRBV2 and TRBJ1-4, with 7 bases fitting TRBD1. V lost 6 bases, J lost 3 bases, and 4 bases stayed unmatched. Per germline, CDR1 SNHLY and CDR2 FYNNEI. This CDR3 is 14 amino acids long. The CDR3 coding sequence is TGTGCCAGCAGCGACAGGGTATCTAATGAAAAACTGTTTTTT. Its protein product is CASSDRVSNEKLFF.

V and J are TRBV7-2 and TRBJ2-5; D unresolved. Germline assignment: CDR1 SGHTA and CDR2 FQGNSA. The CDR3 consists of 12 residues. V lost 3 bases and J lost 11, with 13 bases in between. CDR3 coding DNA: TGTGCCAGCAGCTTTCTGGACCTTAGGCAGTACTTC. It encodes CASSFLDLRQYF. Based on the CDR3 plus reference TRBV7-2 and TRBJ2-5, the full variable domain is GAGVSQSPSNKVTEKGKDVELRCDPISGHTALYWYRQSLGQGLEFLIYFQGNSAPDKSGLPSDRFSAERTGGSVSTLTIQRTQQEDSAVYLCASSFLDLRQYFGPGTRLLVL.

The chain is built from TRBV9 and TRBJ1-4; no reliable D call. The CDR3 totals 15 residues. V gave up 0 bases and J gave up 0 bases, with 6 bases separating them. CDR1 is SGDLS, CDR2 YYNGEE, per germline. The CDR3 bases are TGTGCCAGCAGCGTAGACAGTACAACTAATGAAAAACTGTTTTTT. Its protein is CASSVDSTTNEKLFF. The whole variable domain, remainder taken from reference TRBV9 and TRBJ1-4, is DSGVTQTPKHLITATGQRVTLRCSPRSGDLSVYWYQQSLDQGLQFLIQYYNGEERAKGNILERFSAQQFPDLHSELNLSSLELGDSALYFCASSVDSTTNEKLFFGSGTQLSVL.

The genes are TRBV7-9 and TRBJ2-2, with TRBD2 matching over 10 bases. After removal of 7 bases from V and 7 bases from J, the junction contained 6 bases not matched to a gene. Germline values: CDR1 SEHNR, CDR2 FQNEAQ (reference sequence). There are 14 residues in the CDR3. CDR3: CASTGLAIIGELFF. DNA of the CDR3: TGTGCCAGCACGGGACTAGCGATAATCGGGGAGCTGTTTTTT.

The genes are TRBV30 and TRBJ1-5; D gene ambiguous. Trimming stripped 1 base from V and 0 bases from J, with 10 bases between. The CDR3 totals 15 residues. Germline assignment: CDR1 GTSNPN and CDR2 SVGIG (reference sequence). CDR3 sequence: CAWSGLGYSNQPQHF. The CDR3 DNA sequence: TGTGCCTGGAGTGGGTTGGGATATAGCAATCAGCCCCAGCATTTT.

J is TRBJ2-2 and V is TRBV28, with TRBD2 identical over 8 bases. This CDR3 is 15 amino acids long. Germline assignment: CDR1 MDHEN and CDR2 SYDVKM. V gave up 2 bases and J gave up 4 bases; unmatched junction bases: 3. The CDR3 sequence: CASSLSLAGTGELFF. The CDR3 region has the DNA TGTGCCAGCAGTTTAAGCCTAGCGGGCACCGGGGAGCTGTTTTTT.

This chain joins TRBV10-3 and TRBJ2-3; 7 bases align to TRBD2. The CDR3 sequence is 15 residues long. From germline, CDR1 is ENHRY and CDR2 SYGVKD. The V segment lost 3 bases and the J segment 5 bases; nucleotides outside the gene matches: 8. The CDR3 coding sequence is TGTGCCATCAGTGACCAAGCGGGATTCGTAGATACGCAGTATTTT. Translated, it gives CAISDQAGFVDTQYF.

The chain employs TRBV7-2 and TRBJ2-1, with D hard to call. Germline values: CDR1 SGHTA, CDR2 FQGNSA. With 3 bases removed from V and 4 bases from J, the gap between germline ends came to 4 bases. CDR3 length: 12 amino acids. The chain's CDR3 is CASSLAYNEQFF. The CDR3 coding sequence is TGTGCCAGCAGCTTGGCATACAATGAGCAGTTCTTC.